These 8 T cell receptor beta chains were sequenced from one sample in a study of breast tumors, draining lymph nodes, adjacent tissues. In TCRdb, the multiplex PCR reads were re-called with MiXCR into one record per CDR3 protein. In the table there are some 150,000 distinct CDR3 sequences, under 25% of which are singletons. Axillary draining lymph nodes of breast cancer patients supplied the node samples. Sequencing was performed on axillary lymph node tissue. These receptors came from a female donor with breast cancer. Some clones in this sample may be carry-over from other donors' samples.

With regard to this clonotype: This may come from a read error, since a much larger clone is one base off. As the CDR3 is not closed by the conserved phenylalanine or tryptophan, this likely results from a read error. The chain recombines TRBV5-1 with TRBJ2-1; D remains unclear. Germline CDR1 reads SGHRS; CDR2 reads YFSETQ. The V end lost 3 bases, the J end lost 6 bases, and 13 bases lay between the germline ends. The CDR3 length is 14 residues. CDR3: CASSWGMPPNEQFL. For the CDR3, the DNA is TGCGCCAGCAGCTGGGGAATGCCACCCAATGAGCAGTTCCTC.

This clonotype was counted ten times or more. The CDR3: CSARGTLIYNEQFF. In nucleotides, the CDR3 is TGCAGTGCTAGAGGCACTCTGATCTACAATGAGCAGTTCTTC. V and J are TRBV20-1 and TRBJ2-1; no clear D. The V end lost 1 base, the J end lost 3 bases, and 10 bases lay between the germline ends. The germline V gene encodes CDR1 DFQATT and CDR2 SNEGSKA (reference sequence). The CDR3 loop spans 14 amino acids.

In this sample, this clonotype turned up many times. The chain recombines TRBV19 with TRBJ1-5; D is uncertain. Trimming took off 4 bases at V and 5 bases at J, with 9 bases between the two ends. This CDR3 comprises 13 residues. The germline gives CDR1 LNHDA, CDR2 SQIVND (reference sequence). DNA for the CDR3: TGTGCCAGTAGTAGCCAGGCAGATCAGCCCCAGCATTTT. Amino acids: CASSSQADQPQHF.

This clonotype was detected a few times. The CDR3: CASSLDRNNEQFF. Here the CDR3 DNA reads TGTGCCAGCAGTTTAGACAGGAACAATGAGCAGTTCTTC. The V and J genes are TRBV27 and TRBJ2-1; a weak D match, TRBD1 (6 bases). The CDR3 sequence is 13 residues long. The V gene lost 2 bases and the J gene lost 5 bases, with 7 bases spanning the gap. CDR1 MNHEY and CDR2 SMNVEV come from the germline V gene (reference sequence).

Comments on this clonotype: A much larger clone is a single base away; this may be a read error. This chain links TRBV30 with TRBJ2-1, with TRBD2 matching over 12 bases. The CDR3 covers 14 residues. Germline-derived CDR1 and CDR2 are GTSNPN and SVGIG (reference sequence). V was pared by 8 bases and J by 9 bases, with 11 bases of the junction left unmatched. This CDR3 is CAGTLAGGMCEQFF. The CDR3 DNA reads TGTGCCGGGACTCTAGCGGGAGGGATGTGTGAGCAGTTCTTC.

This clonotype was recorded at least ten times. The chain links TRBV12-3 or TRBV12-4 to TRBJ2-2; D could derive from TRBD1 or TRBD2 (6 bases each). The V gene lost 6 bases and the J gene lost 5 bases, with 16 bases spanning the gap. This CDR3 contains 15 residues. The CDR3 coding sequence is TGTGCCAGCAGCCCCGGAGGGGGAAGGACCGGGGAGCTGTTTTTT. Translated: CASSPGGGRTGELFF.

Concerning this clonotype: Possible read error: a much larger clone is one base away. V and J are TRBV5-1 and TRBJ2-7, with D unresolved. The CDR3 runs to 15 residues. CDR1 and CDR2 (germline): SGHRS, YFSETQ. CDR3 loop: CASSLAPESSCEQYF. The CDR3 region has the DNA TGCGCCAGCAGCTTGGCCCCAGAGAGCTCCTGCGAGCAGTACTTC.

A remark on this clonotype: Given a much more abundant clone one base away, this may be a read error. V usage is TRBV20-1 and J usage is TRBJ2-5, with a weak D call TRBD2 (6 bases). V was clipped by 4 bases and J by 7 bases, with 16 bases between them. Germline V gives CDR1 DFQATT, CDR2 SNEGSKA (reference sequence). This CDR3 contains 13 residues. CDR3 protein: CSATETSTGTQYF. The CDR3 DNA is TGCAGTGCTACTGAGACTAGTACAGGGACCCAGTACTTC.